This T cell receptor (beta chain) stems from a study of T cells in Graves' hyperthyroidism and ophthalmopathy. The CDR3 runs 17 residues. V shed 0 bases and J 5 bases; nucleotides not matched to a gene: 12. Germline V gives CDR1 KGHSH, CDR2 LQKENI. Whole-study results and caveats: Ophthalmopathy was identified by the model a median about 6 months ahead of onset.

This clonotype has a handful of counts. Its matching antigen is unknown. Clinical symptoms, serum thyroxine, TRAb, thyroid ultrasound and orbital computed tomography informed diagnoses. RNA transcripts provided the source from which TCR beta CDR3 regions were amplified. Carried out on the TCR CDR3, a first-round RT-PCR used the HTBI primer set. TCRdb ran MiXCR on the multiplex PCR reads and lists one entry per CDR3 protein. Among hundreds of thousands of distinct CDR3 sequences, 16% were seen once, and the ten largest hold roughly 18%. The source material was blood. The chain uses TRBV18 and TRBJ1-2; 7 nucleotides line up with TRBD1. The clonotype originates from a woman between 18 and 30 years old with Graves' hyperthyroidism. The CDR3 DNA sequence: TGTGCCAGCTCACCACCGAATTCTGGGACAGCCCTTTATGGCTACACCTTC. This gives the protein CASSPPNSGTALYGYTF.